A single sample is the source of the 21 T cell receptor beta chains below, sequenced in a study of liver allograft versus peripheral blood T cells. Overall study: What was compared were the T cell receptor repertoires in transplanted livers and those in the peripheral blood of recipients.

MiXCR, applied by TCRdb to the reads, yields one record per CDR3 protein. The sample carries about 13,000 distinct CDR3 sequences, approximately 17% recorded once. The receptor source for this set is a human patient who had a liver transplant. Some of these T cells may belong to the graft donor.

This clonotype was counted between two and nine times. The rearrangement uses TRBV12-3 or TRBV12-4 and TRBJ2-7, with a tentative D call TRBD1 (5 bases). Trimming shortened V by 1 base and J by 3 bases, and 10 bases separated the two germline ends. The length of the CDR3 is 14 residues. DNA for the CDR3: TGTGCCAGCAGTTTAGGACAGCTGGGCTACGAGCAGTACTTC. Translating gives CASSLGQLGYEQYF.

The chain links TRBV10-3 to TRBJ2-5, with 10 nucleotides matching TRBD1. The CDR3 length is 13 residues. Germline lookup yields CDR1 ENHRY and CDR2 SYGVKD. V was pared by 6 bases and J by 6 bases, with 4 bases of the junction left unmatched. The CDR3 DNA follows: TGTGCCATCAGCGACAGGGGGCGGAAGACCCAGTACTTC. Its translation is CAISDRGRKTQYF.

This CDR3 is CAWSGLAVGAPQYF. The CDR3 bases are TGTGCCTGGAGCGGACTAGCGGTCGGGGCGCCCCAGTACTTC. V is TRBV30 and J is TRBJ2-5, with 10 bases identical to TRBD2. The CDR3 consists of 14 residues. The junction had 10 bases not matched to a gene; V was cut back by 3 bases and J by 9 bases. Germline CDR1 is GTSNPN and CDR2 is SVGIG (reference sequence).

The rearrangement joins TRBV20-1 to TRBJ1-3; D gene ambiguous. Germline-derived CDR1 and CDR2 are DFQATT and SNEGSKA (reference sequence). The CDR3 is 15 residues long. V was clipped by 0 bases and J by 0 bases, with 9 bases between them. As DNA, the CDR3 is TGCAGTGCTAGAGATTCCGGCCCCTCTGGAAACACCATATATTTT. It encodes CSARDSGPSGNTIYF.

The chain carries TRBV19 and TRBJ1-1; TRBD1 agrees at 7 bases. The CDR3 has 14 amino acids. V was pared by 5 bases and J by 5 bases, with 8 bases of the junction left unmatched. The V gene's germline CDR1 is LNHDA and CDR2 SQIVND (reference sequence). The CDR3 sequence is CASSDRALGTEAFF. DNA for the CDR3: TGTGCCAGTAGTGACAGGGCCCTAGGGACTGAAGCTTTCTTT.

This clonotype is categorized as medium-sized. The CDR3 sequence is CASSQQVFAGYGYTF. CDR3 nucleotides: TGTGCCAGCAGTCAACAGGTATTCGCGGGCTATGGCTACACCTTC. The genes are TRBV28 and TRBJ1-2; D perhaps matches TRBD1 (5 bases). The CDR3 has 15 residues. The germline V and J ends were trimmed by 5 bases and 4 bases, with 17 bases remaining between them. In germline, CDR1 is MDHEN, CDR2 SYDVKM.

This clonotype is deemed medium-sized. The rearrangement links TRBV15 to TRBJ1-2, with unresolved D. The CDR3 length is 14 residues. V lost 0 bases, J lost 7 bases, and 12 bases lay in between. Germline V gene lookup returns CDR1 LNHNV and CDR2 YYDKDF (reference sequence). The CDR3: CATSRDVVGRGYTF. The CDR3 coding sequence is TGTGCCACCAGCAGAGATGTTGTAGGGCGTGGCTACACCTTC.

The J gene is TRBJ1-2, the V gene TRBV7-2; 10 bases match TRBD1. Germline lookup yields CDR1 SGHTA and CDR2 FQGNSA. This CDR3 contains 14 residues. The junction had 4 bases not matched to a gene; V was cut back by 3 bases and J by 6 bases. The DNA for the CDR3 is TGTGCCAGCAGCTTGATGACAGGGGGCCATGGCTACACCTTC. Translated, it gives CASSLMTGGHGYTF.

As regards this clonotype: A read error may explain this, as a much larger clone is one base away. The chain carries TRBV18 and TRBJ2-7, with D perhaps TRBD1 (6 bases). Germline CDR1 KGHSH, CDR2 LQKENI. The CDR3 has 15 residues. The CDR3 is CVSSPPGTPVYEQYF. CDR3 nucleotide sequence: TGTGTCAGCTCACCACCGGGGACACCTGTCTACGAGCAGTACTTC.

This clonotype was counted a few times. The chain employs TRBV7-2 and TRBJ2-7; perhaps TRBD1 as D (6 bases). Germline V gene data show CDR1 as SGHTA and CDR2 as FQGNSA. The CDR3 extends over 16 amino acids. Trimming left V 2 bases short and J 4 bases short, with 18 bases between. The CDR3 coding sequence is TGTGCCAGCAGCTTAAGGCAAGGGGACAAGACTTACGAGCAGTACTTC. It specifies CASSLRQGDKTYEQYF.

Concerning this clonotype itself: A read error is possible here, since a much larger clone lies one base away. The chain carries TRBV27 and TRBJ2-7; D not resolved. CDR3 length: 12 amino acids. In germline, CDR1 is MNHEY, CDR2 SMNVEV (reference sequence). V shed 6 bases and J shed 7 bases, with 13 bases lying between them. The CDR3 DNA sequence: TGTGCCAGCAGCCCCCCTTGGAGAGAGCAGTACTTC. Amino acid sequence: CASSPPWREQYF.

The genes are TRBV29-1 and TRBJ1-2, with D perhaps matching TRBD1 (6 bases). Germline CDR1 reads SQVTM; CDR2 reads ANQGSEA. Deletions cut 7 bases from V and 5 bases from J, with 20 bases between. The CDR3 covers 14 residues. The CDR3 loop reads CSAARGTGPYGYTF. The DNA for the CDR3 is TGCAGCGCGGCGAGGGGAACAGGGCCTTATGGCTACACCTTC.

This clonotype has only a few counts. J is TRBJ1-2 and V is TRBV28; 7 bases match TRBD1. Trimming cost V 3 bases and J 2 bases; bases outside gene matches: 6. The CDR3 consists of 15 residues. CDR1 and CDR2 from the germline V gene are MDHEN and SYDVKM. The CDR3 nucleotides are TGTGCCAGCAGTTTCCCTATGACAGGGAACTATGGCTACACCTTC. Protein sequence: CASSFPMTGNYGYTF.

This clonotype ranks as medium-sized (0.01 to 0.1%). The chain carries TRBV27 and TRBJ1-2, with D tentatively TRBD1 (5 bases). Germline V gene lookup returns CDR1 MNHEY and CDR2 SMNVEV (reference sequence). V gave up 1 base and J gave up 1 base, with 16 bases separating them. This CDR3 region has 17 residues. DNA for the CDR3: TGTGCCAGCAGTTTATTGGGTGGGGGGTCCCTTAACTATGGCTACACCTTC. It encodes CASSLLGGGSLNYGYTF.

Sample share makes this clonotype medium-sized. The CDR3 nucleotides are TGTGCCAGCACCAATTCTGGACCGTCCTATAATTCACCCCTCCACTTT. Translating gives CASTNSGPSYNSPLHF. V usage is TRBV12-3 or TRBV12-4 and J usage is TRBJ1-6; D unclear. This CDR3 contains 16 residues. V lost 7 bases to trimming and J lost 1 base, with 14 bases between them.

The chain combines TRBV6-1 with TRBJ1-4; TRBD1 aligns across 9 bases. Germline V gene data show CDR1 as MNHNS and CDR2 as SASEGT. Trimming at V came to 6 bases and at J to 8 bases, leaving 7 bases not matched to a gene. The CDR3 totals 14 residues. The CDR3 spells CASRPGTGYEKLFF. For the CDR3, the DNA is TGTGCCAGCAGACCCGGGACAGGGTACGAAAAACTGTTTTTT.

This clonotype is categorized as medium-sized. The V and J genes are TRBV6-2 or TRBV6-3 and TRBJ1-6; possibly TRBD1 for D (5 bases). From germline, CDR1 is MNHEY and CDR2 SVGEGT. The CDR3 is made up of 15 amino acids. V dropped 4 bases and J dropped 9 bases, with 16 bases sitting between them. The CDR3 DNA is TGTGCCAGCAGTTTTCAGGGACTCAAGAGTTCACCCCTCCACTTT. It encodes CASSFQGLKSSPLHF.

The chain employs TRBV7-9 and TRBJ1-1, with D maybe TRBD1 (5 bases). The V gene's germline CDR1 is SEHNR and CDR2 FQNEAQ (reference sequence). V gave up 4 bases and J gave up 0 bases, with 12 bases separating them. The CDR3 sequence is 15 residues long. The CDR3 nucleotides read TGTGCCAGCAGCTCCCCGACAGACCTGAACACTGAAGCTTTCTTT. Translating gives CASSSPTDLNTEAFF. The variable domain in full, with the rest retrieved from reference TRBV7-9 and TRBJ1-1, is DTGVSQNPRHKITKRGQNVTFRCDPISEHNRLYWYRQTLGQGPEFLTYFQNEAQLEKSRLLSDRFSAERPKGSFSTLEIQRTEQGDSAMYLCASSSPTDLNTEAFFGQGTRLTVV.

The table lists this clonotype with a few counts. The CDR3: CASSLFGEGTDTQYF. CDR3 coding DNA: TGTGCCAGCAGTTTATTTGGGGAAGGAACAGATACGCAGTATTTT. The V call is TRBV27, the J call TRBJ2-3; D is undetermined. Trimming removed 1 base at V and 3 bases at J, with 11 bases between. The CDR3 loop spans 15 amino acids. Germline CDR1 is MNHEY and CDR2 is SMNVEV (reference sequence).

The chain combines TRBV7-2 with TRBJ2-3; the match to TRBD1 covers 8 bases. The CDR3 has 16 residues. Trimming cost V 3 bases and J 5 bases; bases outside gene matches: 10. Germline loops: CDR1 SGHTA, CDR2 FQGNSA. CDR3 sequence (DNA): TGTGCCAGCAGCTTCCAGGGGGCTTGGGCTGGAGATACGCAGTATTTT. Translation: CASSFQGAWAGDTQYF. Full variable domain (rest looked up from reference TRBV7-2 and TRBJ2-3): GAGVSQSPSNKVTEKGKDVELRCDPISGHTALYWYRQSLGQGLEFLIYFQGNSAPDKSGLPSDRFSAERTGGSVSTLTIQRTQQEDSAVYLCASSFQGAWAGDTQYFGPGTRLTVL.

This clonotype has a handful of counts. The rearrangement links TRBV12-3 or TRBV12-4 to TRBJ2-5, with D possibly TRBD1 on 6 matching bases. CDR3 length: 16 residues. Trimming took 2 bases from V and 7 from J, leaving 20 bases between them. The CDR3 protein is CASSLPNRVALGTQYF. The DNA of the CDR3 is TGTGCCAGCAGTTTACCAAACAGGGTAGCTTTGGGGACCCAGTACTTC.